This TCR beta chain derives from a study of PD-L1 blockade in urothelial cancer. About the research overall: Patients had received 0 to 3 prior chemotherapy regimens.

Germline V gene data show CDR1 as GTSNPN and CDR2 as SVGIG (reference sequence). The CDR3 runs to 12 residues. V lost 4 bases, J lost 4 bases, and 3 bases stayed unmatched. Each PCR received spiked synthetic TCR analog templates. Assay: immunoSEQ multiplex PCR; the TCRdb copy retains only in-frame clones and omits some. The sample lists around 100,000 clones; about 85% were seen once. All patients carried locally advanced or metastatic urothelial carcinoma. This rearrangement joins TRBV30 to TRBJ2-7; the match to TRBD2 covers 8 bases. The sequencing used PBMCs, collected around atezolizumab (anti-PD-L1) treatment. This TCR was recovered from a man aged 45-65 years with urothelial cancer. The CDR3 DNA sequence: TGTGCCTGGACCGGGACTAGTTACGAGCAGTACTTC. It translates to CAWTGTSYEQYF.